This TCR beta chain was retrieved from a study of T cells after yellow fever vaccination. In TCRdb, the 5' RACE reads were re-called with MiXCR into one record per CDR3 protein. Among more than 450,000 distinct CDR3 sequences listed, roughly 22% were seen once. Germline V CDR1 and CDR2: MNHEY, SVGAGI. CDR3 length: 15 residues. Trimming took 0 bases from V and 6 from J; bases not matched to a gene: 3. As for this clonotype: The target antigen is unknown.

Findings and limits, study-wide: A small share of clonotypes appeared in both CD4 and CD8 compartments. Abundant clonotypes (contaminants from the bulk population) could be present in FACS-sorted repertoires. The study re-detected most primary-vaccination clones after the booster (96% CD4, almost 90% CD8).

The chain uses TRBV6-5 and TRBJ2-1; 9 nucleotides line up with TRBD2. The origin of this receptor is a man aged 18-30 years who received the YFV17D yellow fever vaccine. This sample comprised PBMCs, obtained roughly 20 days after the first yellow fever vaccination. The CDR3 sequence is CASSYSGTSSNEQFF. The CDR3 region has the DNA TGTGCCAGCAGTTACTCCGGGACTAGCAGCAATGAGCAGTTCTTC.